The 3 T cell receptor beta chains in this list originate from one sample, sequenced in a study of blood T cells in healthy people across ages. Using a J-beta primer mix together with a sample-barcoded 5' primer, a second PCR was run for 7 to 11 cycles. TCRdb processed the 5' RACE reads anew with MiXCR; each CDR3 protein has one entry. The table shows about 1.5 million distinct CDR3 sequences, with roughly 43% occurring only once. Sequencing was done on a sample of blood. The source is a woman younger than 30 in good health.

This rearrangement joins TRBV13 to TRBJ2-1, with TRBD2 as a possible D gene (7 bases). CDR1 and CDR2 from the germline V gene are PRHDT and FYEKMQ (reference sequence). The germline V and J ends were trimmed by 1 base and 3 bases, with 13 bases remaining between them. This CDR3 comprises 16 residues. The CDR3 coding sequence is TGTGCCAGCAGCTTAGAGCGGGACATCGGCTACAATGAGCAGTTCTTC. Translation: CASSLERDIGYNEQFF.

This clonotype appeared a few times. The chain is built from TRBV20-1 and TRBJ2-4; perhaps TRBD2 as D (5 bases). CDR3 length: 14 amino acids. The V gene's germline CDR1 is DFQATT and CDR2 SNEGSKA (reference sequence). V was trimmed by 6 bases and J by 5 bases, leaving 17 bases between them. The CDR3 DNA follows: TGCAGTGCCTCTAGCTCTGGCGATGAAAACATTCAGTACTTC. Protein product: CSASSSGDENIQYF.

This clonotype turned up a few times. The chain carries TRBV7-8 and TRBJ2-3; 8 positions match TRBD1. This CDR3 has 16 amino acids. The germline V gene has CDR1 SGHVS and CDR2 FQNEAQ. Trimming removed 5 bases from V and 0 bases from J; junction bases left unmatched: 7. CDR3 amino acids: CASSQTGGLSTDTQYF. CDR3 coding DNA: TGTGCCAGCAGCCAAACAGGGGGTCTCAGCACAGATACGCAGTATTTT.